The 8 T cell receptor gamma chains in this list originate from one sample, sequenced in a study of Vδ1+ human thymocytes. Study-level points and caveats: In the thymus, TRG and TRD repertoires looked highly polyclonal with Gaussian CDR3 lengths.

The template was reverse-transcribed extracted RNA. CDR3 amplicons came from multiplex PCR with pooled V-gene forward and constant-region reverse primers. TCRdb re-called clones from the multiplex PCR reads using CATT. Altogether approximately 40,000 gamma-chain clones are present, 20% to 25% being singletons, with the ten largest covering about 2%. No antigen has been identified for these receptors. What was sequenced was Vdelta1+ gamma-delta thymocytes from the thymus. Subset meaning: FACS-sorted CD3+ TCRalphabeta- TCRVdelta1+ TCRVdelta2- thymocytes. The receptors were sampled from a girl younger than two who had congenital heart surgery.

The V call is TRGV4, the J call TRGJ1 or TRGJ2. Germline V CDR1 and CDR2: EGSTGY, YDSYTSSV. V shed 5 bases and J 9 bases; nucleotides not matched to a gene: 10. There are 12 residues in the CDR3. The CDR3 DNA sequence: TGTGCCACCTGGGCCTACAGCGGTAAGAAACTCTTT. This codes for CATWAYSGKKLF.

The gene calls are TRGV4 and TRGJ1 or TRGJ2. CDR3 length equals 13 residues. Germline trimming cut 4 bases from V and 8 bases from J; bases unmatched to any gene: 11. Germline loops: CDR1 EGSTGY, CDR2 YDSYTSSV. CDR3 sequence: CATWEGFRHKKLF. The CDR3 nucleotides read TGTGCCACCTGGGAGGGGTTTAGACATAAGAAACTCTTT.

This clone turned up a few times. This CDR3 is also generated by other DNA sequences in the sample. The V call is TRGV2, the J call TRGJP2. This CDR3 comprises 13 residues. Germline values: CDR1 EGSNGY, CDR2 YDSYNSKV. V was pared by 0 bases and J by 8 bases, with 3 bases of the junction left unmatched. The CDR3 region is CATWDGPDWIKTF. DNA of the CDR3: TGTGCCACCTGGGACGGGCCCGATTGGATCAAGACGTTT.

On this clone itself: The amino acid sequence in TCRdb belongs to a much larger clone and departs from this DNA's translation at residue 5, likely a sequencing read error; the sequence shown is translated from the DNA. The sample contains more than one DNA sequence encoding this CDR3. J is TRGJ1 or TRGJ2 and V is TRGV4. CDR3 length equals 11 residues. CDR1 is EGSTGY, CDR2 YDSYTSSV, per germline. Trimming at V came to 6 bases and at J to 7 bases, leaving 6 bases not matched to a gene. The CDR3 sequence is CATWHRYKKLF. The CDR3 region has the DNA TGTGCCACCTGGCACCGGTATAAGAAACTCTTT.

This clone was observed a handful of times. This rearrangement joins TRGV9 to TRGJ1 or TRGJ2. Germline values: CDR1 GITISATS, CDR2 ISYDGTV (reference sequence). The V and J ends lost 2 bases and 9 bases, in that order; junction bases with no gene match: 10. The CDR3 loop spans 13 amino acids. CDR3: CALWEGESLKKLF. CDR3 bases: TGTGCCTTGTGGGAGGGGGAGTCCCTTAAGAAACTCTTT.

This clone was counted a few times. V is TRGV4 and J is TRGJ1 or TRGJ2. Germline lookup yields CDR1 EGSTGY and CDR2 YDSYTSSV. V shed 4 bases and J 4 bases; nucleotides not matched to a gene: 7. CDR3 size: 13 residues. The chain's CDR3 is CATWEPDYYKKLF. In nucleotides, the CDR3 is TGTGCCACCTGGGAACCGGACTATTATAAGAAACTCTTT.

V is TRGV4 and J is TRGJ1 or TRGJ2. The length of the CDR3 is 10 residues. V was pared by 3 bases and J by 11 bases, with 4 bases of the junction left unmatched. CDR1 and CDR2 (germline): EGSTGY, YDSYTSSV. The CDR3 reads CATWDREKLF. In DNA form, the CDR3 reads TGTGCCACCTGGGATCGGGAGAAACTCTTT.

This clone has a handful of counts. The chain employs TRGV9 and TRGJP1. The ends lost 4 bases at V and 4 bases at J; junction bases unmatched: 9. CDR1 is GITISATS, CDR2 ISYDGTV, per germline (reference sequence). CDR3 length: 15 amino acids. The CDR3 sequence is CALWDHHHTGWFKIF. The CDR3 DNA follows: TGTGCCTTGTGGGATCATCACCACACTGGTTGGTTCAAGATATTT.